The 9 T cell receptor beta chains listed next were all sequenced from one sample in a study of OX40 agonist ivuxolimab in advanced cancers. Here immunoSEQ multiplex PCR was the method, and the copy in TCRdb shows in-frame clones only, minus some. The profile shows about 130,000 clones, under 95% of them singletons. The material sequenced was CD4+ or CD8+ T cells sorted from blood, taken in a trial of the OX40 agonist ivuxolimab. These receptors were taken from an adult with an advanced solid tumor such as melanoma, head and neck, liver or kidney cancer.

CDR3 loop: CASSPEGLREQYF. DNA for the CDR3: TGTGCCAGTAGCCCAGAGGGGTTGCGCGAGCAGTACTTC. The V call is TRBV19, the J call TRBJ2-7; TRBD1 or TRBD2 may be the D gene (5 bases each). The ends were cut back, 6 bases at V and 6 bases at J, with 15 bases in the middle. The CDR3 runs to 13 residues. CDR1 is LNHDA and CDR2 is SQIVND in the germline V gene (reference sequence).

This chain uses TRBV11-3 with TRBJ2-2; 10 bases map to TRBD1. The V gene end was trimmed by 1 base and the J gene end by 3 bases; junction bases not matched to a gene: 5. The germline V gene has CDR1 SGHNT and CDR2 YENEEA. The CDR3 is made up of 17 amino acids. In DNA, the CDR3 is TGTGCCAGCAGCTTAGGACAGGGGGCGAGTGACACCGGGGAGCTGTTTTTT. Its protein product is CASSLGQGASDTGELFF.

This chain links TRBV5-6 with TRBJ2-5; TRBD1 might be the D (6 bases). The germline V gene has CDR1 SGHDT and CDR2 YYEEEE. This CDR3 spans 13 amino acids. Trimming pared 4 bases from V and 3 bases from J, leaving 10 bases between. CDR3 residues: CASSSTGKETQYF. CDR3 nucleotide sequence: TGTGCCAGCAGCAGTACAGGGAAAGAGACCCAGTACTTC.

The CDR3 is CASSSGQTSSYEQYF. The CDR3 DNA reads as TGTGCCAGCAGCTCGGGACAGACCAGCTCCTACGAGCAGTACTTC. The V and J genes are TRBV5-6 and TRBJ2-7, with 7 bases lining up with TRBD1. V lost 3 bases and J lost 0; bases outside the gene matches: 6. Per the germline V gene, CDR1 is SGHDT and CDR2 is YYEEEE. CDR3 size: 15 residues. Complete variable domain (other parts from reference TRBV5-6 and TRBJ2-7): DAGVTQSPTHLIKTRGQQVTLRCSPKSGHDTVSWYQQALGQGPQFIFQYYEEEERQRGNFPDRFSGHQFPNYSSELNVNALLLGDSALYLCASSSGQTSSYEQYFGPGTRLTVT.

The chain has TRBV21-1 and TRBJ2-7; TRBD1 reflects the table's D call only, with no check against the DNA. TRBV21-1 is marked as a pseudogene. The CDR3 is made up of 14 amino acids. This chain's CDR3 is CARRGDRTIHEQYF. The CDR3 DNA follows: TGTGCCAGAAGAGGAGACAGGACGATCCACGAGCAGTACTTC.

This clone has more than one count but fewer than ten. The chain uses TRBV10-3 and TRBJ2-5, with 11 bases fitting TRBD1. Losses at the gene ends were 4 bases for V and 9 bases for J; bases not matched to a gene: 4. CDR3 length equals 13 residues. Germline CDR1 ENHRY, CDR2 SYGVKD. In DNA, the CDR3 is TGTGCCATCAGTGTCCGGGACAGGGGGGCCCAGTACTTC. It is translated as CAISVRDRGAQYF.

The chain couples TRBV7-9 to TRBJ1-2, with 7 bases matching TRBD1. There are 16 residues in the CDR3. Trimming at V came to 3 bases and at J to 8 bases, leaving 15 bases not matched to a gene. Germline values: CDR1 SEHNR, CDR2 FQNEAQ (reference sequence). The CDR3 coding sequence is TGTGCCAGCAGCTTTGGCGGGGACAGATCCCCGGGGGGCTACACCTTC. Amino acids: CASSFGGDRSPGGYTF.

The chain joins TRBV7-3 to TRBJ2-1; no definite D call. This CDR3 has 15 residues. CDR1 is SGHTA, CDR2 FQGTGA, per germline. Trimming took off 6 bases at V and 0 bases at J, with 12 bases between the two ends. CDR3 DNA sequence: TGTGCCAGCAGTCTAAGAAGCGACTCCTACAATGAGCAGTTCTTC. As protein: CASSLRSDSYNEQFF.

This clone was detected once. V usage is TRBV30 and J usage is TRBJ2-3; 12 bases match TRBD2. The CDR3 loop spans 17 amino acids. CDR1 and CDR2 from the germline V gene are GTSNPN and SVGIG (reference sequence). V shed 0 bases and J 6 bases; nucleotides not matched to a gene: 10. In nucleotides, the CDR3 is TGTGCCTGGAGTGTAGGCATGACTAGCGGGAGATGGGATACGCAGTATTTT. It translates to CAWSVGMTSGRWDTQYF.